Presented here are 24 T cell receptor beta chains from one specimen sequenced in a study of blood T cells in healthy people across ages. Through a sample-barcoded 5' primer and a J-beta primer mix, a second PCR was run for roughly 6 to 11 cycles. MiXCR, run by TCRdb on the 5' RACE reads, gives a single entry per CDR3 protein. Among about 780,000 distinct CDR3 sequences listed, about half were seen once. Sequencing was carried out using blood. The receptors were gathered from a man older than 75 in good health.

This clonotype was seen repeatedly, ten times or more. The chain employs TRBV3-1 and TRBJ2-1, with TRBD2 matching over 7 bases. With V trimmed by 4 bases and J by 7 bases, 4 bases remained unmatched. The CDR3 covers 13 residues. The germline V gene encodes CDR1 LGHDT and CDR2 YNNKEL (reference sequence). CDR3 sequence reads: CASSPSGGNEQFF. In nucleotides, the CDR3 is TGTGCCAGCAGCCCCTCGGGGGGTAATGAGCAGTTCTTC.

The V and J genes are TRBV11-2 and TRBJ2-1; 11 nucleotides agree with TRBD1. Germline-derived CDR1 and CDR2 are SGHAT and FQNNGV. This CDR3 comprises 15 residues. The V and J ends lost 2 bases and 8 bases, in that order; junction bases with no gene match: 5. CDR3 bases: TGTGCCAGCAGCTTATCCGGACAGGGGGCCTATGAGCAGTTCTTC. Amino acids: CASSLSGQGAYEQFF. The full variable domain, its missing parts supplied by reference TRBV11-2 and TRBJ2-1, is EAGVAQSPRYKIIEKRQSVAFWCNPISGHATLYWYQQILGQGPKLLIQFQNNGVVDDSQLPKDRFSAERLKGVDSTLKIQPAKLEDSAVYLCASSLSGQGAYEQFFGPGTRLTVL.

This clonotype was seen a few times. J is TRBJ2-5 and V is TRBV20-1; the D gene could be TRBD1 or TRBD2 (7 bases each). Per germline, CDR1 DFQATT and CDR2 SNEGSKA (reference sequence). V was clipped by 4 bases and J by 9 bases, with 24 bases between them. The CDR3 has 15 amino acids. The CDR3 region has the DNA TGCAGTGCTACCGCCGGGACTGCCAGGGGGGGGTCCCAGTACTTC. It codes for CSATAGTARGGSQYF.

J is TRBJ2-5 and V is TRBV10-3; TRBD1 matches at 7 bases. CDR3 length: 15 residues. The germline CDR1 and CDR2 sequences are ENHRY and SYGVKD. J gave up 5 bases and V 2 bases, and 8 bases lay outside the gene matches. CDR3 residues: CAISESRQGRETQYF. CDR3 nucleotide sequence: TGTGCCATCAGTGAGAGTAGACAGGGTCGTGAGACCCAGTACTTC.

This rearrangement joins TRBV11-3 to TRBJ1-6, with no clear D. Germline lookup yields CDR1 SGHNT and CDR2 YENEEA. The CDR3 is 14 amino acids. Trimming shortened V by 3 bases and J by 8 bases, and 11 bases separated the two germline ends. The CDR3 region is CASSFEGFDSPLHF. The DNA for the CDR3 is TGTGCCAGCAGCTTCGAGGGTTTCGATTCACCCCTCCACTTT.

The chain links TRBV29-1 to TRBJ2-3; 7 bases agree with TRBD2. Per the germline V gene, CDR1 is SQVTM and CDR2 is ANQGSEA. This CDR3 is 13 amino acids long. J was trimmed by 14 bases and V by 1 base; bases with no gene match: 12. CDR3 amino acids: CSVEGGGTERGYF. The CDR3 DNA sequence: TGCAGCGTTGAAGGAGGAGGGACGGAGCGGGGGTATTTT.

This clonotype was counted only a few times. The chain uses TRBV7-2 and TRBJ2-7; unclear D gene. Trimming stripped 5 bases from V and 1 base from J, with 9 bases between. Germline CDR1 reads SGHTA; CDR2 reads FQGNSA. There are 13 residues in the CDR3. The CDR3 region has the DNA TGTGCCAGCAGCGTCGATGGATCCTACGAGCAGTACTTC. Its translation: CASSVDGSYEQYF. The variable domain in full, completed from reference TRBV7-2 and TRBJ2-7, reads GAGVSQSPSNKVTEKGKDVELRCDPISGHTALYWYRQSLGQGLEFLIYFQGNSAPDKSGLPSDRFSAERTGGSVSTLTIQRTQQEDSAVYLCASSVDGSYEQYFGPGTRLTVT.

This clonotype was counted between two and nine times. This CDR3 reads CASSLAGVDGYTF. Written as DNA, the CDR3 is TGTGCCAGCAGCTTGGCCGGGGTGGATGGCTACACCTTC. The chain uses TRBV7-2 and TRBJ1-2; D is unclear. Trimming removed 3 bases at V and 6 bases at J, with 11 bases between. CDR3 length: 13 amino acids. CDR1 is SGHTA and CDR2 is FQGNSA in the germline V gene.

The chain's CDR3 is CASSPQGTSGRAETQYF. The CDR3, as DNA: TGTGCCAGCAGTCCCCAAGGGACTAGCGGGAGGGCTGAGACCCAGTACTTC. The chain couples TRBV28 to TRBJ2-7, with 16 positions matching TRBD2. The J call may be incorrect, as the DNA end agrees better with TRBJ2-5. From germline, CDR1 is MDHEN and CDR2 SYDVKM. CDR3 length: 17 amino acids.

This clonotype was observed many times. This rearrangement joins TRBV7-2 to TRBJ2-2, with D tentatively TRBD2 (6 bases). V shed 1 base and J shed 3 bases, with 15 bases lying between them. The V gene's germline CDR1 is SGHTA and CDR2 FQGNSA. The CDR3 is made up of 17 amino acids. The DNA of the CDR3 is TGTGCCAGCAGCTTAGTAGCGGTGAGGGGATACACCGGGGAGCTGTTTTTT. This encodes CASSLVAVRGYTGELFF.

The rearrangement uses TRBV11-3 and TRBJ2-1; TRBD2 might be the D (6 bases). The CDR3 runs to 15 residues. V was trimmed by 5 bases and J by 8 bases, leaving 19 bases between them. Germline V gives CDR1 SGHNT, CDR2 YENEEA. The CDR3 is CASSQTSLVDHEQFF. The CDR3 coding sequence is TGTGCCAGCAGCCAGACTAGTTTGGTGGACCATGAGCAGTTCTTC.

Remarks on this clonotype: This may come from a read error, since a much larger clone is one base off. This chain uses TRBV29-1 with TRBJ2-5; 7 positions agree with TRBD1. The CDR3 sequence is 14 residues long. Germline loops: CDR1 SQVTM, CDR2 ANQGSEA. Unmatched junction bases numbered 18, after V lost 6 bases and J lost 11 bases. CDR3 in DNA: TGCAGCGTAAGACAGGGACGAATGGGCAATGAGCAGTACTTC. Translated: CSVRQGRMGNEQYF.

CDR3 protein: CSVEGRNGSAEQYF. CDR3 DNA: TGCAGCGTTGAAGGAAGGAACGGGAGCGCCGAGCAGTACTTC. The gene calls are TRBV29-1 and TRBJ2-7; TRBD2 might be the D (6 bases). V gave up 1 base and J gave up 6 bases, with 16 bases separating them. Germline values: CDR1 SQVTM, CDR2 ANQGSEA. The CDR3 loop spans 14 amino acids.

This clonotype has just a few counts. This chain links TRBV4-1 with TRBJ2-4; the D gene is possibly TRBD2 (5 bases). The CDR3 is 17 residues long. In germline, CDR1 is MGHRA, CDR2 YSYEKL. Trimming left V 0 bases short and J 0 bases short, with 12 bases between. The CDR3 DNA reads as TGCGCCAGCAGCCAAGATAGCAGCGGAAGAGCCAAAAACATTCAGTACTTC. It translates to CASSQDSSGRAKNIQYF.

V and J are TRBV7-2 and TRBJ1-6, with D perhaps TRBD1 (5 bases). The length of the CDR3 is 14 residues. Trimming cost V 1 base and J 13 bases, with 14 bases left between them. The germline CDR1 and CDR2 sequences are SGHTA and FQGNSA. The CDR3 sequence is CASSLGQGVLPLHF. CDR3 in DNA: TGTGCCAGCAGCTTAGGGCAGGGAGTCTTGCCCCTCCACTTT.

The sample holds a few counts of this clonotype. This chain connects TRBV5-1 to TRBJ1-2, with D possibly TRBD1 on 6 matching bases. V was cut by 7 bases and J by 6 bases, with 22 bases left in between. CDR1 SGHRS and CDR2 YFSETQ come from the germline V gene. This CDR3 contains 15 residues. For the CDR3, the DNA is TGCGCCAGCGGGACCGGGACATCGTTATTCAATGGCTACACCTTC. Protein: CASGTGTSLFNGYTF.

The V and J genes are TRBV27 and TRBJ1-1, with D possibly matching TRBD1 (5 bases). The germline V gene has CDR1 MNHEY and CDR2 SMNVEV (reference sequence). Between the trimmed V and J ends, which lost 5 bases and 1 base, there was a span of 11 bases. The CDR3 totals 14 residues. The CDR3 DNA reads as TGTGCCAGCAGTGCCCAGGGACCGAACACTGAAGCTTTCTTT. Its translation: CASSAQGPNTEAFF.

The chain couples TRBV18 to TRBJ1-1; perhaps TRBD1 as D (5 bases). Trimming left V 3 bases short and J 5 bases short, with 13 bases between. CDR1 is KGHSH and CDR2 is LQKENI in the germline V gene. The CDR3 sequence is 14 residues long. DNA for the CDR3: TGTGCCAGCTCACCGGATGAGAGACAGACTGAAGCTTTCTTT. Translating it yields CASSPDERQTEAFF.

The chain uses TRBV27 and TRBJ2-4, with TRBD2 as a possible D gene (5 bases). The end of the DNA is better explained by TRBJ2-7, so the J call may be wrong. The V gene's germline CDR1 is MNHEY and CDR2 SMNVEV (reference sequence). The CDR3 length is 14 residues. The CDR3 DNA follows: TGTGCCAGCAGTTTATCGCGGAGCGGTTACGAGCAGTACTTC. It yields the protein CASSLSRSGYEQYF.

V and J are TRBV4-2 and TRBJ1-2; D perhaps matches TRBD1 (5 bases). V was pared by 4 bases and J by 6 bases, with 18 bases between. CDR3 length equals 15 residues. Looked up from germline, CDR1 is LGHNA and CDR2 is YNFKEQ. CDR3 amino acids: CASSPNGWGGDGYTF. The CDR3 coding sequence is TGTGCCAGCAGCCCCAACGGTTGGGGGGGGGATGGCTACACCTTC.

The table lists this clonotype with a few counts. This rearrangement joins TRBV20-1 to TRBJ1-5; D is unresolved. CDR1 is DFQATT, CDR2 SNEGSKA, per germline (reference sequence). The V and J ends lost 3 bases and 7 bases respectively, with 16 bases between them. This CDR3 region has 14 residues. The chain's CDR3 is CSASRQVEIQPQHF. The CDR3 nucleotides read TGCAGTGCTAGTCGGCAGGTTGAGATCCAGCCCCAGCATTTT.

This clonotype turned up a few times. The chain couples TRBV12-3 or TRBV12-4 to TRBJ1-5; 7 nucleotides match TRBD1. The CDR3 is 14 amino acids. Trimming removed 6 bases from V and 2 bases from J; junction bases left unmatched: 4. In DNA form, the CDR3 reads TGTGCCAGCAGCATGCAGGGGGGCAATCAGCCCCAGCATTTT. The encoded protein is CASSMQGGNQPQHF.

The chain couples TRBV20-1 to TRBJ1-1; maybe TRBD1 (5 bases). The CDR3 runs 15 residues. CDR1 is DFQATT and CDR2 is SNEGSKA in the germline V gene (reference sequence). V lost 4 bases and J 5 bases, leaving 20 bases between the germline ends. CDR3 region: CSAKGDGGSWTEAFF. The CDR3 DNA reads as TGCAGTGCTAAAGGGGACGGGGGAAGTTGGACTGAAGCTTTCTTT.

Comments on this clonotype: At one end the junction does not follow the germline gene, possibly because of a read error. The genes are TRBV4-2 and TRBJ2-1; D is uncertain. The CDR3 covers 16 residues. CDR1 LGHNA and CDR2 YNFKEQ come from the germline V gene. The CDR3 here is CASSQEGSYSYSEQFF. CDR3 coding DNA: TGTGCCAGCAGCCAAGAGGGCAGCTACTCCTACAGTGAGCAGTTCTTC.